This TCR beta chain was documented in a study of shared clonotypes between healthy human individuals. Overall study context: Three CD4 naive, three CD4 memory, two CD8 naive and one CD8 memory plate were used per donor. Study results and limitations: In contrast to clonotypes shared by all four donors, non-shared clonotypes had lower generation probabilities.

As for this clone: Its target is not known.

The CDR3 length is 14 residues. With V trimmed by 4 bases and J by 5 bases, 7 bases remained unmatched. Germline V gives CDR1 SGHRS, CDR2 YFSETQ. A deep-level run was used for the assay. Study processing details: With immunoSEQ giving junction-only sequences and no quality scores, filtering differed. Some clones are missing from TCRdb's copy, which holds only in-frame ones; the method was immunoSEQ multiplex PCR. V and J calls and clone size are given by that table; D and trimming were obtained from the DNA. Of 2.3 million or so clones in the sample, over 90% were seen once. The clonotype was recovered from a man aged 18 to 35 in good health. Some clones in this sample may be carry-over from other donors' samples. V is TRBV5-1 and J is TRBJ2-5; 8 positions agree with TRBD1. Input material: naive CD4+ T cells from PBMCs. Described subset: CD45RA+ positively selected. The CDR3 here is CASSATGGRETQYF. In nucleotides, the CDR3 is TGCGCCAGCAGCGCTACAGGGGGAAGGGAGACCCAGTACTTC.